The 8 T cell receptor beta chains below come from one sample, sequenced in a study of synovial regulatory T cells in juvenile arthritis. Data came from immunoSEQ multiplex PCR; TCRdb stores just in-frame clones and leaves some out. In total, the table holds 7,500 to 10,000 clones. Sequencing used Treg cells from blood. Subset specified: remaining (HLA-DR-negative) circulating blood Treg cells. The receptors come from a donor aged 2-30 years with juvenile idiopathic arthritis.

The J gene is TRBJ2-1, the V gene TRBV5-1; TCRdb names TRBD2, which stays unverified in the absence of DNA. The CDR3 is 16 amino acids. This entry has no DNA. Germline V gene sequence: CDR1 SGHRS, CDR2 YFSETQ. The CDR3 loop reads CASSLSGGSIDNEQFF.

The chain uses TRBV11-2 and TRBJ1-1. Germline loops: CDR1 SGHAT, CDR2 FQNNGV. This CDR3 has 15 residues. DNA was not recorded. The CDR3 loop is CASSLRRTGNTEAFF. The full variable domain, in which reference TRBV11-2 and TRBJ1-1 provide the parts outside the CDR3, is EAGVAQSPRYKIIEKRQSVAFWCNPISGHATLYWYQQILGQGPKLLIQFQNNGVVDDSQLPKDRFSAERLKGVDSTLKIQPAKLEDSAVYLCASSLRRTGNTEAFFGQGTRLTVV.

CDR3 amino acids: CASSVGQTGELFF. The chain combines TRBV9 with TRBJ2-2; TCRdb's assignment of TRBD1 cannot be checked, as there is no DNA. This CDR3 comprises 13 residues. No DNA is listed. In germline, CDR1 is SGDLS, CDR2 YYNGEE.

This rearrangement joins TRBV19 to TRBJ2-3. This CDR3 is 12 amino acids long. The protein alone is recorded here. Germline CDR1 and CDR2: LNHDA and SQIVND (reference sequence). CDR3 region: CASSSDTDTQYF.

This chain connects TRBV2 to TRBJ1-2; the TCRdb D gene call, TRBD1, has no DNA to confirm it. The germline V gene encodes CDR1 SNHLY and CDR2 FYNNEI. CDR3 length equals 14 residues. The DNA is not on file. CDR3 sequence reads: CASTSGTGVGGYTF.

The CDR3 protein is CASSQEHFSSYNEQFF. The chain couples TRBV14 to TRBJ2-1. The CDR3 is 16 amino acids. The protein alone is recorded here. Germline values: CDR1 SGHDN, CDR2 FVKESK.

According to its frequency, this clone is medium-sized (0.01 to 0.1%). The chain has TRBV23-1 and TRBJ1-5; TCRdb reports TRBD1, a call that lacks DNA to check it against. TRBV23-1 is treated as an ORF (open reading frame) with a function not yet certain. The CDR3 is 15 residues long. The nucleotide record is missing. The CDR3 protein is CASSQRLQYNQPQHF.

The J gene is TRBJ1-3, the V gene TRBV6-1; absent DNA, TCRdb's TRBD1 call cannot be checked. Germline CDR1 is MNHNS and CDR2 is SASEGT. This CDR3 is built from 15 residues. No DNA sequence was recorded. The CDR3 region is CASKEGVHSGNTIYF.